A single sample is the source of the 11 T cell receptor beta chains below, sequenced in a study of blood T cell repertoires in COVID-19. TCRdb's table, derived via immunoSEQ multiplex PCR, lists solely in-frame clones and lacks some. The profile covers about 150,000 clones, with more than 75% appearing a single time and around 15% taken by the ten largest. Specimen: peripheral blood. The source of these receptors is a human donor with acute or convalescent COVID-19. The donor label of this sample is uncertain.

This clone occurred once. This rearrangement joins TRBV5-1 to TRBJ2-5; D possibly corresponds to TRBD2 (5 bases). Germline CDR1 and CDR2: SGHRS and YFSETQ. With 1 base removed from V and 5 bases from J, the gap between germline ends came to 15 bases. The CDR3 spans 15 residues. The CDR3 spells CASSLSGDLMETQYF. CDR3 nucleotides: TGCGCCAGCAGCTTGTCCGGGGATTTGATGGAGACCCAGTACTTC.

The chain recombines TRBV9 with TRBJ2-7; D is possibly TRBD1 (6 bases). CDR3 length equals 15 residues. The germline V gene encodes CDR1 SGDLS and CDR2 YYNGEE. Deletions cut 4 bases from V and 3 bases from J, with 17 bases between. CDR3: CASSQQGPGVYEQYF. In nucleotides, the CDR3 is TGTGCCAGCAGCCAACAGGGCCCTGGGGTCTACGAGCAGTACTTC.

This clone has more than one count but fewer than ten. This chain connects TRBV7-9 to TRBJ1-1; D unclear. CDR1 and CDR2 from the germline V gene are SEHNR and FQNEAQ (reference sequence). This CDR3 has 14 residues. Trimming took 6 bases from V and 4 from J, leaving 15 bases between them. The CDR3 region is CASRFNPRGTEAFF. DNA for the CDR3: TGTGCCAGCAGGTTCAATCCTCGGGGCACTGAAGCTTTCTTT.

This clone was counted only a few times. The V and J genes are TRBV4-2 and TRBJ2-5; 12 bases are a match to TRBD2. CDR1 is LGHNA and CDR2 is YNFKEQ in the germline V gene. Trimming at V came to 4 bases and at J to 2 bases, leaving 5 bases not matched to a gene. This CDR3 is built from 16 residues. This CDR3 reads CASSPPGLAGQETQYF. The CDR3 region has the DNA TGTGCCAGCAGCCCCCCCGGACTAGCGGGGCAAGAGACCCAGTACTTC.

The DNA of the CDR3 is TGTGCCAGCAGCCCGGACAGGGGTACCTATGGCTACACCTTC. Translation: CASSPDRGTYGYTF. The chain carries TRBV11-2 and TRBJ1-2, with 9 bases identical to TRBD1. With V trimmed by 5 bases and J by 4 bases, 5 bases remained unmatched. In germline, CDR1 is SGHAT, CDR2 FQNNGV. The CDR3 length is 14 residues.

The rearrangement joins TRBV25-1 to TRBJ1-2; D is uncertain. V was pared by 5 bases and J by 9 bases, with 10 bases between. The germline V gene has CDR1 MGHDK and CDR2 SYGVNS. The CDR3 has 11 amino acids. CDR3 in amino acids: CASSMMERYTF. The CDR3 DNA is TGTGCCAGCAGTATGATGGAGCGCTACACCTTC.

This clone was picked up a small number of times. The V gene is TRBV19, the J gene TRBJ1-4; D unresolved. Trimming left V 6 bases short and J 5 bases short, with 13 bases between. The CDR3 totals 14 residues. Germline V gives CDR1 LNHDA, CDR2 SQIVND (reference sequence). CDR3 sequence (DNA): TGTGCCAGTAGCTACTTCCGTCTAAATGAAAAACTGTTTTTT. Translating it yields CASSYFRLNEKLFF.

V is TRBV18 and J is TRBJ1-2; TRBD1 is a possible D gene (6 bases). The V gene's germline CDR1 is KGHSH and CDR2 LQKENI. V lost 3 bases, J lost 3 bases, and 8 bases lay in between. The CDR3 is made up of 13 amino acids. The CDR3 sequence: CASSPPGDYGYTF. CDR3 sequence (DNA): TGTGCCAGCTCACCGCCAGGGGACTATGGCTACACCTTC.

This chain connects TRBV5-4 to TRBJ1-2, with 8 nucleotides matching TRBD1. The germline V gene encodes CDR1 SGHNT and CDR2 YYREEE (reference sequence). V lost 1 base to trimming and J lost 7 bases; unmatched junction nucleotides: 6. CDR3 length: 14 residues. CDR3 sequence: CASSLNDRGGGYTF. CDR3 DNA sequence: TGTGCCAGCAGCTTGAACGACAGGGGAGGTGGCTACACCTTC.

The chain couples TRBV3-1 (or the pseudogene TRBV3-2) to TRBJ2-2; 10 nucleotides match TRBD2. Germline V gene sequence: CDR1 LGHDT, CDR2 YNNKEL (reference sequence). Unmatched junction bases numbered 9, after V lost 2 bases and J lost 0 bases. The CDR3 extends over 19 amino acids. CDR3 region: CASSQTLAGALPNTGELFF. CDR3 nucleotides: TGTGCCAGCAGCCAAACGCTAGCGGGGGCCCTCCCGAACACCGGGGAGCTGTTTTTT.

The chain joins TRBV10-1 to TRBJ2-7; D gene ambiguous. The CDR3 is made up of 13 amino acids. V gave up 4 bases and J gave up 0 bases, with 7 bases separating them. Germline CDR1 is WNHNN and CDR2 is SYGVQD (reference sequence). The CDR3 coding sequence is TGCGCCAGCAGTGGACTTAGCTCCTACGAGCAGTACTTC. Translating gives CASSGLSSYEQYF.